Below, one TCR beta chain is given with its context. Its matching antigen is unknown. Measured with immunoSEQ multiplex PCR; TCRdb has only the in-frame clones, and not every one. The table has about 130,000 clones, roughly 93% seen once. The sample is drawn from a study of T cell responses to AZD1222 COVID-19 vaccine. General study results and limits: Close to half of all spike-specific TCRs reportedly target regions of the variants that are unmutated.

The sequences come from peripheral blood, collected on day 0 of AZD1222 vaccination. This sequence was found in an adult in good health.

The CDR3 sequence is CASSVASGRSDEQFF. Here the CDR3 DNA reads TGTGCCAGCAGCGTAGCCAGCGGGAGGTCAGATGAGCAGTTCTTC. The chain uses TRBV9 and TRBJ2-1; 9 nucleotides match TRBD2. The CDR3 spans 15 residues. V lost 0 bases to trimming and J lost 8 bases; unmatched junction nucleotides: 6. Germline CDR1 is SGDLS and CDR2 is YYNGEE.